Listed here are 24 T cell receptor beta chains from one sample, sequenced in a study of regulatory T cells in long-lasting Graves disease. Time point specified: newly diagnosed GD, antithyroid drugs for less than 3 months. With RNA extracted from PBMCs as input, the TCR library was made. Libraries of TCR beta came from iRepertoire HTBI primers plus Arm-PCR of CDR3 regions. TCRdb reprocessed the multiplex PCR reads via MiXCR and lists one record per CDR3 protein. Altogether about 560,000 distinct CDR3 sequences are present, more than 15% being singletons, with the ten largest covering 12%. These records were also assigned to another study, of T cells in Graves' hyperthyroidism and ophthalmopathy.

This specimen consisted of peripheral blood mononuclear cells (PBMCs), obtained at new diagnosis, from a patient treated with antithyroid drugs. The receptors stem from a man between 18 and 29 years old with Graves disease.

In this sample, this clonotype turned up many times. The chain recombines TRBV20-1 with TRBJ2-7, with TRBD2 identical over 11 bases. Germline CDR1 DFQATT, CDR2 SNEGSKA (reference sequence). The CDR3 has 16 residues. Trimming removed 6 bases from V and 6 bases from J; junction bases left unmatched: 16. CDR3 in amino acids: CSAESRLAGKSAEQYF. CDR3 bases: TGCAGTGCGGAATCCAGACTAGCGGGAAAGTCGGCCGAGCAGTACTTC.

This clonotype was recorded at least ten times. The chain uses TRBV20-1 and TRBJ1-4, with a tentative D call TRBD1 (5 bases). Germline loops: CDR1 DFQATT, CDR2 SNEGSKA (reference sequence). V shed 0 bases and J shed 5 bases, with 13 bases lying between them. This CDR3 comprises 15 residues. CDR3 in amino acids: CSARDRRQNNEKLFF. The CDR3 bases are TGCAGTGCTAGAGATCGGAGACAGAACAATGAAAAACTGTTTTTT.

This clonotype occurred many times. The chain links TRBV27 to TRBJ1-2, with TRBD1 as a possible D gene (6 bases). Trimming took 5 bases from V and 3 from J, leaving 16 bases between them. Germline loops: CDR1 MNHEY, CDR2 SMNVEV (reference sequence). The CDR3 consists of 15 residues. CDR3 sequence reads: CASSLRQDLDYGYTF. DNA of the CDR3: TGTGCCAGCAGTCTCCGACAGGACCTCGACTATGGCTACACCTTC.

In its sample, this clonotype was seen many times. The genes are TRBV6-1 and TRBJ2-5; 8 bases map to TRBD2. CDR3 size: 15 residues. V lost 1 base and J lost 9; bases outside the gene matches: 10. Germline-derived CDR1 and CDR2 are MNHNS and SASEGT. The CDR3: CASSEDRQRGGSQYF. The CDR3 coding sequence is TGTGCCAGCAGTGAAGATCGGCAGCGCGGGGGGTCCCAGTACTTC.

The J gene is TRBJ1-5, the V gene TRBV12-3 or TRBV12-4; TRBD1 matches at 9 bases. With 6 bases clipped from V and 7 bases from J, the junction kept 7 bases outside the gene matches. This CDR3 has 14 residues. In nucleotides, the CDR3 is TGTGCCAGCAGAACCGGGACAGGGAAGCAGCCCCAGCATTTT. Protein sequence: CASRTGTGKQPQHF.

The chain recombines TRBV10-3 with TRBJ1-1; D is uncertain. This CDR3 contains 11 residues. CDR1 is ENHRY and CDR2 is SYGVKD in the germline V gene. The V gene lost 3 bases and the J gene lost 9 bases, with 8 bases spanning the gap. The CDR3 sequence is CAISDGLQAFF. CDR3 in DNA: TGTGCCATCAGTGACGGCCTCCAAGCTTTCTTT.

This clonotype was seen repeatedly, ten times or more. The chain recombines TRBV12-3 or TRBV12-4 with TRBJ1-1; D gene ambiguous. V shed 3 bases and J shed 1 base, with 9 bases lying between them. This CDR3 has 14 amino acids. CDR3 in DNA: TGTGCCAGCAGTTTTTACAGCACGAACACTGAAGCTTTCTTT. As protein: CASSFYSTNTEAFF.

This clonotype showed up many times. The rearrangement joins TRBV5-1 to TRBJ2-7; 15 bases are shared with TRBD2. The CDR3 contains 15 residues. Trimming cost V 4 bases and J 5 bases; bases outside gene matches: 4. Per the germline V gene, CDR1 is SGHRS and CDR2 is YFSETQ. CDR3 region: CASSPGLAGGDEQYF. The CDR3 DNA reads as TGCGCCAGCAGCCCTGGACTAGCGGGAGGGGACGAGCAGTACTTC.

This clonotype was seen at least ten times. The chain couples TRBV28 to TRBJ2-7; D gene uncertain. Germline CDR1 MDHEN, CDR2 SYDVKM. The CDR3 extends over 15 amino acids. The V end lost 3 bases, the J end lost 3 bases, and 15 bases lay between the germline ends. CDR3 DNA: TGTGCCAGCAGTTTTAATCCGTCCCCTGGCTACGAGCAGTACTTC. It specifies CASSFNPSPGYEQYF.

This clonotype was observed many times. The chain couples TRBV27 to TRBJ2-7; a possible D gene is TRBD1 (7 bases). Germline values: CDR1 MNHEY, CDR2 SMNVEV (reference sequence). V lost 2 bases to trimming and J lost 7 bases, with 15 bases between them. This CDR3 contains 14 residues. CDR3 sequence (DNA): TGTGCCAGCAGTTTAAGGAAGGGGGCGGGAGAGCAGTACTTC. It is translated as CASSLRKGAGEQYF.

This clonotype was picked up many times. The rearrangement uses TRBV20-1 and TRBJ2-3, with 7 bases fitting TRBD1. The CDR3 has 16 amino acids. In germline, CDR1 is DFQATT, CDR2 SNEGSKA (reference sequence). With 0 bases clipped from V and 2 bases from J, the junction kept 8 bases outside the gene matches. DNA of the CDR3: TGCAGTGCTAGAGATGTCGTCAGGGGGTTCACAGATACGCAGTATTTT. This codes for CSARDVVRGFTDTQYF.

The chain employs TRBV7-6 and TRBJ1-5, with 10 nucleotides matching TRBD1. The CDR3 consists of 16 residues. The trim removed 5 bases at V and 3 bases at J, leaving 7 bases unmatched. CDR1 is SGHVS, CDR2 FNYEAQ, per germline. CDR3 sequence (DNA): TGTGCCAGCAGCCGACTTGACAGGGGGCTCAATCAGCCCCAGCATTTT. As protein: CASSRLDRGLNQPQHF.

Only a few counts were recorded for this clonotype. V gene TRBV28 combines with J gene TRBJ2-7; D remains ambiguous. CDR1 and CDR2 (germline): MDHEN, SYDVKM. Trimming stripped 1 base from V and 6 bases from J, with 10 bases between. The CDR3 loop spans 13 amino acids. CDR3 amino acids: CASSLFRVSEQYF. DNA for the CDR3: TGTGCCAGCAGTTTATTTCGGGTTAGCGAGCAGTACTTC.

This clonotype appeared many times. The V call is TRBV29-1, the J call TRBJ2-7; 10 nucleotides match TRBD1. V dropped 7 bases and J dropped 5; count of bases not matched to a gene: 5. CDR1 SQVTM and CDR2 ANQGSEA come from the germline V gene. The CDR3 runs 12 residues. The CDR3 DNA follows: TGCAGCGCGACAGGGGGCATCGACGAGCAGTACTTC. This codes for CSATGGIDEQYF.

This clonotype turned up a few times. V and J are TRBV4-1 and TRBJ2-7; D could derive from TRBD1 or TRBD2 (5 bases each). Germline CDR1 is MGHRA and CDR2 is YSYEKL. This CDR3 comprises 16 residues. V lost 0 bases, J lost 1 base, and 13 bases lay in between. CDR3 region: CASSQDGTEGSYEQYF. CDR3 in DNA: TGCGCCAGCAGCCAAGATGGGACCGAAGGGTCCTACGAGCAGTACTTC.

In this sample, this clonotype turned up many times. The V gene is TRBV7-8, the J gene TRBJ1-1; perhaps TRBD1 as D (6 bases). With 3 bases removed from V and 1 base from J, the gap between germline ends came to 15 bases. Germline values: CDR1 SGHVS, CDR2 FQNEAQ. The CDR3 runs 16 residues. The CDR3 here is CASSFHRDTGNTEAFF. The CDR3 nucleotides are TGTGCCAGCAGCTTTCACCGGGACACGGGGAACACTGAAGCTTTCTTT. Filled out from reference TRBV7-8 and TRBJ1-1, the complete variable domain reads GAGVSQSPRYKVAKRGQDVALRCDPISGHVSLFWYQQALGQGPEFLTYFQNEAQLDKSGLPSDRFFAERPEGSVSTLKIQRTQQEDSAVYLCASSFHRDTGNTEAFFGQGTRLTVV.

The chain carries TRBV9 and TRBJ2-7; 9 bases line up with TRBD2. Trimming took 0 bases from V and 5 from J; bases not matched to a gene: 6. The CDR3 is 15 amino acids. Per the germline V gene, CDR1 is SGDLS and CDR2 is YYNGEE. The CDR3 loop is CASSVGTSAPDEQYF. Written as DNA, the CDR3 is TGTGCCAGCAGCGTAGGGACTAGCGCCCCGGACGAGCAGTACTTC.

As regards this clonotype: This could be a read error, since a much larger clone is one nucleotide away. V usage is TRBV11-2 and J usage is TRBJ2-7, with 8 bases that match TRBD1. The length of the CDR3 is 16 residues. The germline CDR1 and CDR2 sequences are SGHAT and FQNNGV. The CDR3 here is CASSSIPTGVTYGQYF. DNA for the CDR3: TGTGCCAGCAGTTCCATTCCGACAGGGGTCACCTACGGGCAGTACTTC.

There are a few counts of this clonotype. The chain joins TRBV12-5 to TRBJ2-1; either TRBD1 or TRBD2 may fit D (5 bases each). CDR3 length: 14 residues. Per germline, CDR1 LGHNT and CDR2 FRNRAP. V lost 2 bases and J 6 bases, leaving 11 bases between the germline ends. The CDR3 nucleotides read TGTGCTAGTGGTTTGATGGGGGTTCTCAATGAGCAGTTCTTC. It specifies CASGLMGVLNEQFF.

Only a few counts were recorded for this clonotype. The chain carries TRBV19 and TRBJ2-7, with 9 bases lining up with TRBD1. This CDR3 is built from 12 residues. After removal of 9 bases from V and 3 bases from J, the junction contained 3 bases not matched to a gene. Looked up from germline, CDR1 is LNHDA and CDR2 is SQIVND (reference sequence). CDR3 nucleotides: TGTGCCAGCCGGGACAGGGACTACGAGCAGTACTTC. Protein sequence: CASRDRDYEQYF.

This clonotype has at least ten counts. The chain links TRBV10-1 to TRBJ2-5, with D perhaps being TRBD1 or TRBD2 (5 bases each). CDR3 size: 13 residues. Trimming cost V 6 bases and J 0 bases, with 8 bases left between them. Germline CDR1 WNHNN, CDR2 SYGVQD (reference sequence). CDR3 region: CASSRDHQETQYF. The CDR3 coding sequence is TGCGCCAGCAGCAGGGACCACCAAGAGACCCAGTACTTC.

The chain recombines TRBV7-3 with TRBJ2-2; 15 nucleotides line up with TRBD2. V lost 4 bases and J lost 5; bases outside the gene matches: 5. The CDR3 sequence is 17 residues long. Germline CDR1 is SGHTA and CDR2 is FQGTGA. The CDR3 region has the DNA TGTGCCAGCAGCTCTGGACTAGCGGGAGGGGGGACCGGGGAGCTGTTTTTT. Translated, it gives CASSSGLAGGGTGELFF.

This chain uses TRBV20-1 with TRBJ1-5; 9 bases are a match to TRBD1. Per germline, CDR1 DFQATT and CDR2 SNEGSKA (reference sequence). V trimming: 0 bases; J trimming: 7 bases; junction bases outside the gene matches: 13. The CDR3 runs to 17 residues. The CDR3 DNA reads TGCAGTGCTAGAGATCAACAGGGGGCCTCAAGCAGGCAGCCCCAGCATTTT. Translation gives CSARDQQGASSRQPQHF.

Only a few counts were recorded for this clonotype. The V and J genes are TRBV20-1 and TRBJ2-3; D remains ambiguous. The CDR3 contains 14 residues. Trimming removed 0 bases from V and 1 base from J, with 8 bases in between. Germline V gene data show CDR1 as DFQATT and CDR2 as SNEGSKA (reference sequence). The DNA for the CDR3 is TGCAGTGCTAGAGATCCGAGCGGCACAGATACGCAGTATTTT. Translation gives CSARDPSGTDTQYF.